This T cell receptor (beta chain) was sequenced in a study of beta chain features in type 1 diabetes. Study-wide points: There were fewer insertions and more deletions at the VDJ junctions of type 1 diabetes patients.

CDR1 and CDR2 (germline): SGDLS, YYNGEE. The CDR3 loop spans 15 amino acids. V shed 0 bases and J 2 bases; nucleotides not matched to a gene: 1. A few counts support this clone. What it binds is unknown. The sample holds other DNA sequences that translate to the same CDR3. cDNA synthesis used the whole RNA isolate, giving expressed TCRB sequences. Measured with immunoSEQ multiplex PCR; TCRdb has only the in-frame clones, and not every one. The sample records 600,000 to 650,000 clones, around 15% being singletons. The rearrangement links TRBV9 to TRBJ2-7, with 11 bases matching TRBD1. This receptor was taken from a man between 18 and 35 years old in good health. The sequencing sample was made of naive CD4+ T cells from blood. CDR3 protein: CASSVAGQGAYEQYF. CDR3 sequence (DNA): TGTGCCAGCAGCGTAGCGGGACAGGGGGCCTACGAGCAGTACTTC.